The clone carrying this TCR beta chain was recorded many times. The data belong to a study of T-cell reconstitution after alpha-beta-depleted transplantation in children. The germline V gene encodes CDR1 SGHTA and CDR2 FQGNSA. This CDR3 comprises 14 residues. Trimming left V 5 bases short and J 5 bases short, with 16 bases between. Preparation of the TCRbeta library used unique molecular identifiers. TCRdb analysed the PCR reads with MiXCR anew, one entry per CDR3 protein. The sample lists over 70,000 distinct CDR3 sequences; roughly 8% were seen once. This clonotype was sampled from a human donor who donated a stem cell graft to a child with congenital amegakaryocytic thrombocytopenia. The sample in question was PBMCs from the stem cell graft donor, obtained from the stem cell graft. The chain employs TRBV7-2 and TRBJ2-7; D not resolved. The CDR3 region is CASSAAGLSNEQYF. Written as DNA, the CDR3 is TGTGCCAGCAGCGCCGCCGGTTTGTCAAACGAGCAGTACTTC.